This T cell receptor beta chain derives from a study of blood T cell repertoires in COVID-19. Across the whole study: The United States, Italy and Spain supplied acute and convalescent COVID-19 samples. Nucleic acid was either cDNA or gDNA, and it came from T cells, B-cell-depleted T cells, or PBMCs.

Researchers sorted participants into cohorts using their self-reported clinical history. In its sample, this clone was seen a few times. Per the original methods: Counts of nucleated cells, estimated from reference gene primer amplification, were obtained. The data were produced by immunoSEQ multiplex PCR, yet TCRdb's version contains in-frame clones alone and is incomplete. Clone size and the V and J calls come from that table; the DNA yielded D and trimming. Of under 350,000 clones in the sample, 80% to 90% were seen once. The germline V gene has CDR1 SGHDT and CDR2 YYEEEE. The CDR3 is 15 residues long. V shed 3 bases, J shed 5 bases, and the junction held 7 bases outside the gene matches.

V is TRBV5-6 and J is TRBJ2-1; TRBD2 aligns across 8 bases. The receptor was isolated from a woman aged 40 to 50 with acute COVID-19. Specimen: PBMCs or T cells enriched from blood (not recorded which). The CDR3 loop is CASSWGAGANNEQFF. The CDR3 DNA reads as TGTGCCAGCAGCTGGGGAGCGGGAGCGAACAATGAGCAGTTCTTC.